The 28 T cell receptor beta chains below were found in one sample sequenced in a study of Ad26.COV2.S vaccination and SARS-CoV-2 variants (dated by TCRdb to about 2021). The protocol used for the library was the immunoSEQ multiplex PCR assay. TCRdb obtained this table from immuneACCESS and retained in-frame rearrangements with V and J assigned. These tables miss some clones; where compared with another copy, unresolved V genes account for less than half of the shortfall, and the remainder is unexplained. The sample contains some 290,000 clones, 85% of them found a single time. Jointly, the top ten make up approximately 2.1% of the sample. In the paper's terms, the treatment or condition label means: roughly 18 received Ad26.COV2.S at low or high dose, single or two shots; 5 received placebo; per-sample allocation not given. Repertoires of vaccine and placebo recipients were sequenced from samples taken on day 63 after the first injection.

Sequenced material: peripheral blood, taken in a trial of Ad26.COV2.S vaccine versus placebo. All receptors derive from a person between 18 and 59 years old who received the Ad26.COV2.S COVID-19 vaccine or a placebo.

The chain recombines TRBV4-1 with TRBJ1-5; no clear D. The CDR3 length is 17 residues. The V end lost 0 bases, the J end lost 3 bases, and 15 bases lay between the germline ends. Germline V lookup: CDR1 MGHRA, CDR2 YSYEKL. The CDR3 loop is CASSQDGPLIVNQPQHF. The CDR3 DNA is TGCGCCAGCAGCCAAGATGGACCCTTGATAGTCAATCAGCCCCAGCATTTT.

The V gene is TRBV9, the J gene TRBJ2-1; the match to TRBD2 covers 16 bases. V trimming: 2 bases; J trimming: 9 bases; junction bases outside the gene matches: 5. Germline loops: CDR1 SGDLS, CDR2 YYNGEE. The length of the CDR3 is 16 residues. The CDR3 spells CASSVSGTSGGAEQFF. The CDR3 nucleotides are TGTGCCAGCAGCGTTTCCGGGACTAGCGGGGGGGCTGAGCAGTTCTTC. The full variable domain, with the rest looked up from reference TRBV9 and TRBJ2-1, is DSGVTQTPKHLITATGQRVTLRCSPRSGDLSVYWYQQSLDQGLQFLIQYYNGEERAKGNILERFSAQQFPDLHSELNLSSLELGDSALYFCASSVSGTSGGAEQFFGPGTRLTVL.

This chain uses TRBV6-5 with TRBJ2-2, with unresolved D. There are 15 residues in the CDR3. Germline V gene lookup returns CDR1 MNHEY and CDR2 SVGAGI. The germline V and J ends were trimmed by 6 bases and 7 bases, with 18 bases remaining between them. The CDR3 sequence is CASRPSGVLGGELFF. Here the CDR3 DNA reads TGTGCCAGCAGGCCCTCTGGGGTATTGGGCGGGGAGCTGTTTTTT.

This chain connects TRBV5-1 to TRBJ2-1; 7 bases agree with TRBD2. The CDR3 covers 15 residues. Trimming took 4 bases from V and 0 from J; bases not matched to a gene: 4. Germline V gene data show CDR1 as SGHRS and CDR2 as YFSETQ. CDR3 DNA sequence: TGCGCCAGCAGCGAAGGGACTAACTCCTACAATGAGCAGTTCTTC. The encoded protein is CASSEGTNSYNEQFF.

This clone showed up just once. V usage is TRBV2 and J usage is TRBJ2-1; TRBD2 matches at 13 bases. The CDR3 is 15 amino acids. With V trimmed by 5 bases and J by 9 bases, 7 bases remained unmatched. Germline V gives CDR1 SNHLY, CDR2 FYNNEI. The CDR3, as DNA: TGTGCCAGCAGTCCTACTAGCGGGGGGGGTGGTGAGCAGTTCTTC. Translating gives CASSPTSGGGGEQFF. The full variable domain, in which reference TRBV2 and TRBJ2-1 provide the parts outside the CDR3, is EPEVTQTPSHQVTQMGQEVILRCVPISNHLYFYWYRQILGQKVEFLVSFYNNEISEKSEIFDDQFSVERPDGSNFTLKIRSTKLEDSAMYFCASSPTSGGGGEQFFGPGTRLTVL.

The chain joins TRBV9 to TRBJ1-2; TRBD1 matches at 11 bases. The ends lost 0 bases at V and 7 bases at J; junction bases unmatched: 8. This CDR3 region has 16 residues. Germline V lookup: CDR1 SGDLS, CDR2 YYNGEE. In nucleotides, the CDR3 is TGTGCCAGCAGCGTAGGAGGACAGGGGGCTGTGAGTGGCTACACCTTC. Protein product: CASSVGGQGAVSGYTF.

This chain connects TRBV7-8 to TRBJ1-1; a possible D gene is TRBD1 (5 bases). This CDR3 is built from 14 residues. The germline V and J ends were trimmed by 2 bases and 8 bases, with 15 bases remaining between them. Germline assignment: CDR1 SGHVS and CDR2 FQNEAQ. The CDR3 sequence is CASSLLETALEAFF. CDR3 sequence (DNA): TGTGCCAGCAGCTTACTTGAGACAGCTCTCGAAGCTTTCTTT.

The chain has TRBV7-2 and TRBJ2-1; D perhaps matches TRBD2 (5 bases). CDR1 is SGHTA and CDR2 is FQGNSA in the germline V gene. V lost 5 bases, J lost 8 bases, and 19 bases lay in between. This CDR3 has 15 residues. As DNA, the CDR3 is TGTGCCAGCAGCCTACTCGGGTACCACGGGGATGAGCAGTTCTTC. Encoded protein: CASSLLGYHGDEQFF.

This clone was detected only a few times. V usage is TRBV24-1 and J usage is TRBJ2-2, with D maybe TRBD2 (7 bases). The V and J ends lost 1 base and 7 bases respectively, with 12 bases between them. Per germline, CDR1 KGHDR and CDR2 SFDVKD. The CDR3 is 15 residues long. The CDR3 DNA follows: TGTGCCACCAGTGATTTAGGGGGGGCTGGCGGGGAGCTGTTTTTT. This sequence encodes CATSDLGGAGGELFF.

The chain uses TRBV7-6 and TRBJ2-1; 8 bases are shared with TRBD2. This CDR3 is 17 amino acids long. Germline V CDR1 and CDR2: SGHVS, FNYEAQ. V shed 5 bases, J shed 9 bases, and the junction held 18 bases outside the gene matches. In DNA form, the CDR3 reads TGTGCCAGCAGCCTAATCCAGCCCGGGGGGGCTTTTAGTGAGCAGTTCTTC. Amino acids: CASSLIQPGGAFSEQFF. The complete variable domain, with remaining parts taken from reference TRBV7-6 and TRBJ2-1, reads GAGVSQSPRYKVTKRGQDVALRCDPISGHVSLYWYRQALGQGPEFLTYFNYEAQQDKSGLPNDRFSAERPEGSISTLTIQRTEQRDSAMYRCASSLIQPGGAFSEQFFGPGTRLTVL.

Here the CDR3 DNA reads TGTGCCAGCAGCGACATAGCGGGACTAGCGCGGCCCAGTGAGCAGTTCTTC. It is translated as CASSDIAGLARPSEQFF. V and J are TRBV2 and TRBJ2-1; TRBD2 matches at 10 bases. CDR1 is SNHLY, CDR2 FYNNEI, per germline. V dropped 6 bases and J dropped 9; count of bases not matched to a gene: 17. The CDR3 sequence is 17 residues long.

This sequence joins TRBV6-5 and TRBJ1-4; TRBD1 matches 7 bases. Germline CDR1 MNHEY, CDR2 SVGAGI. CDR3 size: 14 residues. Unmatched junction bases numbered 5, after V lost 6 bases and J lost 4 bases. This chain's CDR3 is CASRRQGVNEKLFF. CDR3 bases: TGTGCCAGCAGACGACAGGGAGTTAATGAAAAACTGTTTTTT.

This chain connects TRBV29-1 to TRBJ2-3, with 8 bases lining up with TRBD2. Germline CDR1 and CDR2: SQVTM and ANQGSEA. The CDR3 has 14 residues. The trim removed 7 bases at V and 4 bases at J, leaving 10 bases unmatched. The CDR3 sequence is CSGSGGHGADTQYF. DNA for the CDR3: TGCAGCGGGAGCGGGGGCCACGGGGCAGATACGCAGTATTTT.

The rearrangement joins TRBV7-6 to TRBJ2-3; the match to TRBD2 covers 11 bases. The germline CDR1 and CDR2 sequences are SGHVS and FNYEAQ. The CDR3 sequence is 15 residues long. With V trimmed by 5 bases and J by 3 bases, 4 bases remained unmatched. CDR3 region: CASSTTSGKTDTQYF. The CDR3 coding sequence is TGTGCCAGCAGCACGACTAGCGGGAAAACAGATACGCAGTATTTT.

This clone came up once. The gene calls are TRBV12-3 or TRBV12-4 and TRBJ2-3; D may be TRBD2 (5 bases). V lost 4 bases and J lost 4, with 9 bases in between. The CDR3 totals 13 residues. CDR3 nucleotide sequence: TGTGCCAGCAGTTGGACGGGGTCAGATACGCAGTATTTT. Protein: CASSWTGSDTQYF.

The V gene is TRBV28, the J gene TRBJ1-2; no definite D call. This CDR3 is 15 amino acids long. The V end was cut by 1 base, the J end by 1 base, with 10 bases between. Germline CDR1 is MDHEN and CDR2 is SYDVKM. This CDR3 reads CASSLFDQLNYGYTF. CDR3 in DNA: TGTGCCAGCAGTTTATTTGATCAACTTAACTATGGCTACACCTTC.

This clone was recorded a few times. The chain recombines TRBV7-9 with TRBJ2-5; the match to TRBD1 covers 8 bases. J gave up 0 bases and V 3 bases, and 6 bases lay outside the gene matches. The CDR3 length is 16 residues. Germline V gene lookup returns CDR1 SEHNR and CDR2 FQNEAQ (reference sequence). The CDR3 DNA reads TGTGCCAGCAGCTTGGGACAGGTGATGGACCAAGAGACCCAGTACTTC. Protein sequence: CASSLGQVMDQETQYF.

The J gene is TRBJ1-4, the V gene TRBV5-1, with TRBD1 as a possible D gene (6 bases). With 0 bases removed from V and 9 bases from J, the gap between germline ends came to 18 bases. The V gene's germline CDR1 is SGHRS and CDR2 YFSETQ. The CDR3 sequence is 16 residues long. DNA for the CDR3: TGCGCCAGCAGCTTGGCCGCTTTGGCCAGGGGACAAAAACTGTTTTTT. Translating gives CASSLAALARGQKLFF.

This clone was found a few times. The chain uses TRBV6-5 and TRBJ2-7; the match to TRBD2 covers 7 bases. V lost 7 bases to trimming and J lost 6 bases; unmatched junction nucleotides: 12. The CDR3 has 14 amino acids. Germline assignment: CDR1 MNHEY and CDR2 SVGAGI. The CDR3 DNA sequence: TGTGCCAGCACGTCCTACGGCCCTAGCGGCGAGCAGTACTTC. Translated, it gives CASTSYGPSGEQYF.

This clone was observed once. The chain carries TRBV7-3 and TRBJ2-5, with no clear D. V was clipped by 6 bases and J by 1 base, with 9 bases between them. Per germline, CDR1 SGHTA and CDR2 FQGTGA. The CDR3 totals 13 residues. Written as DNA, the CDR3 is TGTGCCAGCAGTGTAAAGGGCCAAGAGACCCAGTACTTC. Amino acids: CASSVKGQETQYF.

The J gene is TRBJ2-5, the V gene TRBV5-1, with TRBD2 as a possible D gene (5 bases). Germline V gives CDR1 SGHRS, CDR2 YFSETQ. Trimming removed 3 bases from V and 1 base from J, with 16 bases in between. The CDR3 is made up of 16 amino acids. The CDR3 DNA reads TGCGCCAGCAGCTCCTCGGGAATGGTAATCCAAGAGACCCAGTACTTC. Protein product: CASSSSGMVIQETQYF.

Here the CDR3 DNA reads TGCGCCAGCAGCTTGGTTTCGGGAAGCTTGAACACTGAAGCTTTCTTT. It specifies CASSLVSGSLNTEAFF. The V call is TRBV5-1, the J call TRBJ1-1; D unclear. This CDR3 is built from 16 residues. V was shortened by 0 bases and J by 0 bases, with 12 bases between the two germline ends. Germline values: CDR1 SGHRS, CDR2 YFSETQ.

This sequence joins TRBV5-1 and TRBJ2-2; perhaps TRBD1 as D (5 bases). Germline CDR1 SGHRS, CDR2 YFSETQ. CDR3 size: 16 residues. V lost 1 base to trimming and J lost 1 base, with 11 bases between them. CDR3 protein: CASSLIAQGNTGELFF. As DNA, the CDR3 is TGCGCCAGCAGCTTGATCGCCCAGGGGAACACCGGGGAGCTGTTTTTT. Full variable domain (outside the CDR3, taken from reference TRBV5-1 and TRBJ2-2): KAGVTQTPRYLIKTRGQQVTLSCSPISGHRSVSWYQQTPGQGLQFLFEYFSETQRNKGNFPGRFSGRQFSNSRSEMNVSTLELGDSALYLCASSLIAQGNTGELFFGEGSRLTVL.

V and J are TRBV14 and TRBJ2-5; D remains unclear. The CDR3 has 15 amino acids. Germline CDR1 reads SGHDN; CDR2 reads FVKESK. Trimming left V 8 bases short and J 5 bases short, with 21 bases between. The CDR3 DNA reads as TGTGCCAGCTCCCTTAGACAAAGACAAGTTGAGACCCAGTACTTC. Translated: CASSLRQRQVETQYF. Combining the CDR3 with reference TRBV14 and TRBJ2-5 gives the whole variable domain EAGVTQFPSHSVIEKGQTVTLRCDPISGHDNLYWYRRVMGKEIKFLLHFVKESKQDESGMPNNRFLAERTGGTYSTLKVQPAELEDSGVYFCASSLRQRQVETQYFGPGTRLLVL.

The J gene is TRBJ1-2, the V gene TRBV5-6, with D perhaps TRBD1 (6 bases). V lost 1 base and J 8 bases, leaving 21 bases between the germline ends. CDR3 length: 16 amino acids. CDR1 and CDR2 (germline): SGHDT, YYEEEE. This CDR3 reads CASSLIQTGASYGYTF. The CDR3 DNA reads as TGTGCCAGCAGCTTGATTCAGACAGGCGCTTCCTACGGCTACACCTTC.

The chain has TRBV6-6 and TRBJ2-7, with D unclear. Deletions cut 7 bases from V and 7 bases from J, with 17 bases between. CDR3 length: 13 amino acids. In germline, CDR1 is MNHNY, CDR2 SVGAGI (reference sequence). The CDR3 coding sequence is TGTGCCAGCACTCCCCGCCTCCTCGGGGAGCAGTACTTC. Its translation: CASTPRLLGEQYF.

The chain has TRBV27 and TRBJ2-7, with TRBD1 matching over 7 bases. This CDR3 contains 13 residues. Germline assignment: CDR1 MNHEY and CDR2 SMNVEV (reference sequence). Trimming at V came to 4 bases and at J to 3 bases, leaving 3 bases not matched to a gene. The CDR3 nucleotides are TGTGCCAGCAGTTCGTACAGGGGCTACGAGCAGTACTTC. This gives the protein CASSSYRGYEQYF.

The chain recombines TRBV4-1 with TRBJ1-6; D is undetermined. CDR3 length equals 17 residues. V was shortened by 3 bases and J by 0 bases, with 12 bases between the two germline ends. Germline assignment: CDR1 MGHRA and CDR2 YSYEKL. CDR3 sequence: CASSQEPFSSYNSPLHF. The CDR3 DNA reads TGCGCCAGCAGCCAGGAACCCTTCAGCTCCTATAATTCACCCCTCCACTTT.